The 7 T cell receptor beta chains below come from one sample, sequenced in a study of tumor-infiltrating lymphocytes in primary liver carcinoma. From about 0.5 ug of total RNA, TCR beta-specific cDNA was reverse-transcribed using a constant-region primer. Amplification in three nested multiplex PCR rounds with slightly modified ARM-PCR gave rise to TCR beta libraries. The first two PCR rounds used TRBV1-TRBV30 forward primers with a C-beta reverse primer, about 10 cycles each. TCRdb called the multiplex PCR reads again in MiXCR, with one record for every CDR3 protein. The sample lists tens of thousands of distinct CDR3 sequences, roughly 75% occurring once. Joint extraction of RNA and DNA used about 17-31 mg of bulk tissue that was unsorted. Sample: tumor-adjacent normal liver tissue. Receptors originate from a woman between 25 and 40 years old with primary liver carcinoma and hepatitis B virus infection.

Details on this clonotype: Because the CDR3 is missing its conserved closing phenylalanine or tryptophan, this is likely a read error. The DNA is left out, because the CDR3 cannot be placed on it with certainty; the CDR3 is given as TCRdb lists it. This chain links TRBV6-5 with TRBJ2-2. Germline CDR1 is MNHEY and CDR2 is SVGAGI. The CDR3 spans 13 amino acids, including both terminal residues. The CDR3 spells CARIYWPTGELFI.

The gene calls are TRBV29-1 and TRBJ2-6; no clear D. The CDR3 totals 13 residues. Deletions cut 6 bases from V and 2 bases from J, with 8 bases between. Germline CDR1 reads SQVTM; CDR2 reads ANQGSEA. CDR3 amino acids: CSVRGTGANVLTF. The CDR3 DNA follows: TGCAGCGTCCGAGGAACTGGGGCCAACGTCCTGACTTTC.

About this clonotype itself: The junction and the germline gene differ at one end; a read error may be behind it. This chain uses TRBV28 with TRBJ2-4; D gene unclear. CDR1 is MDHEN and CDR2 is SYDVKM in the germline V gene. The CDR3 spans 15 residues. The CDR3, as DNA: TGTGCCACCAGTTTAGTGTGTGAGCTAAAAAACATTCAGTACTTC. It translates to CATSLVCELKNIQYF.

The chain couples TRBV6-2 or TRBV6-3 to TRBJ2-1; no clear D gene. The germline gives CDR1 MNHEY, CDR2 SVGEGT. V was pared by 6 bases and J by 9 bases, with 12 bases between. There are 12 residues in the CDR3. CDR3 region: CASSPWNSEQFF. For the CDR3, the DNA is TGTGCCAGCAGCCCCTGGAATTCTGAGCAGTTCTTC.

This clonotype appeared many times. The chain uses TRBV18 and TRBJ2-7, with a weak D call TRBD2 (6 bases). V was clipped by 3 bases and J by 3 bases, with 18 bases between them. CDR1 is KGHSH and CDR2 is LQKENI in the germline V gene. CDR3 length: 16 amino acids. This CDR3 is CASSPLPSDPRYEQYF. The CDR3, as DNA: TGTGCCAGCTCACCGTTACCTAGCGACCCGCGCTACGAGCAGTACTTC.

As to this clonotype: Since no conserved phenylalanine or tryptophan closes the CDR3, a read error is the likely cause. This rearrangement joins TRBV5-6 to TRBJ2-3, with TRBD2 as a possible D gene (5 bases). In germline, CDR1 is SGHDT, CDR2 YYEEEE. The CDR3 covers 12 residues. CDR3 loop: CASSSRADTQYS. In DNA, the CDR3 is TGTGCGAGCAGCTCGAGGGCAGATACGCAGTATTCT.

About this clonotype: The CDR3 does not end in the conserved phenylalanine or tryptophan, so this is likely a read error. The J gene is TRBJ2-1, the V gene TRBV7-8; 7 nucleotides align to TRBD2. The V and J ends lost 2 bases and 5 bases, in that order; junction bases with no gene match: 12. Germline loops: CDR1 SGHVS, CDR2 FQNEAQ. The CDR3 consists of 17 residues. CDR3 residues: CASSLNGPAGVHNEQFL. CDR3 bases: TGTGCCAGCAGCTTAAACGGCCCCGCGGGAGTTCACAATGAGCAGTTCTTA.